This TCR beta chain derives from a study of T cell clones after liver transplantation. As for the study in general: TCRbeta sequencing after a pre-transplant mixed lymphocyte reaction identified graft-donor-reactive clones, later tracked in post-transplant blood.

General study points: These preliminary findings come from unstandardized post-transplant sampling times. Donor-reactive sequences fell more than third party-reactive ones, suggesting partial deletion.

The protocol was immunoSEQ multiplex PCR, while the TCRdb copy is restricted to in-frame clones and leaves out a portion. The sample carries fewer than 5,000 clones, about a quarter recorded once. Judged by abundance, this clone is medium-sized. Its antigen is unidentified. Germline is not matched at one junction end, which may reflect a read error. There are 14 residues in the CDR3. Germline CDR1 reads SGHNT; CDR2 reads YYREEE (reference sequence). Alloreactive TCRbeta sequences came from sequencing proliferating CFSE-low cells in the MLR. Pre-transplant recipient cells responded to graft donor PBMCs, splenocytes, lymph-node cells, or third-party PBMCs.

The receptor's source is a human patient who received a liver transplant. The graft donor may have contributed some T cells. Source material: CD4+ T cells from cultured PBMCs. This chain joins TRBV5-4 and TRBJ2-7; 16 bases align to TRBD2. In nucleotides, the CDR3 is TGTGCCAGCAGCGCGGGCCCGGGACTAGCGGGAGGGCGGTTC. Protein product: CASSAGPGLAGGRF.